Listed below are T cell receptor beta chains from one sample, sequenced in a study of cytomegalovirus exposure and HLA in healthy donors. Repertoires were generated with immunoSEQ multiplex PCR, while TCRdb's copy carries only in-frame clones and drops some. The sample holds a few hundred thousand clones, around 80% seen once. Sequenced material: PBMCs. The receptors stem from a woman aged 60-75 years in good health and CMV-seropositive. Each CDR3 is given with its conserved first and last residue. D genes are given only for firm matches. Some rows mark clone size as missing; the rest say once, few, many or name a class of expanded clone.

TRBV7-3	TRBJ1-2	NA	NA	TGTGCCAGCAGCTTAACCGGGACAAGGGGCTACTATGGCTACACCTTC	CASSLTGTRGYYGYTF
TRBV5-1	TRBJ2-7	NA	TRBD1	TGCGCCAGCAGCAAATTAACGGGACAGCTCAACGAGCAGTACTTC	CASSKLTGQLNEQYF
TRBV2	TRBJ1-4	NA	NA	TGTGCCAGCAGGAGGGGGAAAACTAATGAAAAACTGTTTTTT	CASRRGKTNEKLFF
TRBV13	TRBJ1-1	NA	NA	TGTGCCAGCAGCCCCGTTGGCGGGGGACCGAACACTGAAGCTTTCTTT	CASSPVGGGPNTEAFF
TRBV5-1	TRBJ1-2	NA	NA	TGCGCCAGCAGCTTGGAAGGGGGTGGCTACACCTTC	CASSLEGGGYTF
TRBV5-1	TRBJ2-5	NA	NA	TGCGCCAGCAGAACGGGCAGGGGCCTCCAAGAGACCCAGTACTTC	CASRTGRGLQETQYF
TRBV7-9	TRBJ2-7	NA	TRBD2	TGTGCCAGCAGCTGGGGCGGGGGCTACGAGCAGTACTTC	CASSWGGGYEQYF
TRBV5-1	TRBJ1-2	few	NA	TGCGCCAGCAGCTTGGGAGACACCTCTAACTATGGCTACACCTTC	CASSLGDTSNYGYTF
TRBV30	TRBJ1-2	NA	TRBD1	TGTGCCTGGAGCTCACAGGGGACAAACTATGGCTACACCTTC	CAWSSQGTNYGYTF
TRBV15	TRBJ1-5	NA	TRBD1	TGTGCCACCAGCAGAGCCCGGGACAGGGCCAATCAGCCCCAGCATTTT	CATSRARDRANQPQHF
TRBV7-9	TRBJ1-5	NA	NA	TGTGCCAGCAGCTCAGAGGTTAGCAATCAGCCCCAGCATTTT	CASSSEVSNQPQHF
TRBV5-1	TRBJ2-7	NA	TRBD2	TGCGCCAGCAGCCTGACCGGGACTAGCGACTACGAGCAGTACTTC	CASSLTGTSDYEQYF
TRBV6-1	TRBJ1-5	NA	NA	TGTGCCAGCAGTGAATCTTTGACAGGACTCAATCAGCCCCAGCATTTT	CASSESLTGLNQPQHF
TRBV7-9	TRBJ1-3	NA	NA	TGTGCCAGCACCCTAGGGGTGACTGGAAACACCATATATTTT	CASTLGVTGNTIYF
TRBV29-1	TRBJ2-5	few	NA	TGCAGCGTTGAGGACTACCAAGAGACCCAGTACTTC	CSVEDYQETQYF
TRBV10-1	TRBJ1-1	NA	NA	TGCGCCAGCAGTGGGTGGGAGCGGGAGTACACTGAAGCTTTCTTT	CASSGWEREYTEAFF
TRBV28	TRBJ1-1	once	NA	TGTGCCAGCAGCCCCCAGGGGCGCAGGACTGAAGCTTTCTTT	CASSPQGRRTEAFF
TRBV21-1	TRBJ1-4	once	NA	TGTGCCAGCAGCAAACTGTCTCAGGGGGATAAAAAAAAACTGTTTTTT	CASSKLSQGDKKKLFF
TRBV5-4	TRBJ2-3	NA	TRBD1	TGTGCCAGCAGCACCGGCGCGGGACAGGGAATCCGTGGTGTGAGAGATACGCAGTATTTT	CASSTGAGQGIRGVRDTQYF
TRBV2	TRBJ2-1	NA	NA	TGTGCCAGCAGGCCCGGAGGGCCCTACAATGAGCAGTTCTTC	CASRPGGPYNEQFF
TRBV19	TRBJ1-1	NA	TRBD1	TGTGCCAGTAAAACAGGGGGTAATATCATCACTGAAGCTTTCTTT	CASKTGGNIITEAFF
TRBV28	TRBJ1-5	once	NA	TGTGCCAGCAGTTTATTCGGTCCTGGGACACCTAATCAGCCCCAGCATTTT	CASSLFGPGTPNQPQHF
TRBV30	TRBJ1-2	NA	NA	TGTGCCTGGAGTGTAAGGAGGGGCCTAAACTATGGCTACACCTTC	CAWSVRRGLNYGYTF
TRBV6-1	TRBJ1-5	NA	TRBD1	TGTGCCAGCAGTACACCGGGACAGGGCAATCAGCCCCAGCATTTT	CASSTPGQGNQPQHF
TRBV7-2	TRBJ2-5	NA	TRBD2	TGTGCCAGCAGCTTCTCAGCGGGAGAGGGGGAGACCCAGTACTTC	CASSFSAGEGETQYF
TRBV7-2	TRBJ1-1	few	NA	TGTGCCAGCAGCCGAGGGTTCACTGAAGCTTTCTTT	CASSRGFTEAFF
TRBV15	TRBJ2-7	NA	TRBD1	TGTGCCACCAGCAGAGATCGGGACAGCCGATACGAGCAGTACTTC	CATSRDRDSRYEQYF
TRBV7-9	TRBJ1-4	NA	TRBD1	TGTGCCAGCAGCTCACGACAGGGCCCAACTAATGAAAAACTGTTTTTT	CASSSRQGPTNEKLFF
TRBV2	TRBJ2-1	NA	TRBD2	TGTGCCAGCAGTGTGGGAGCGGGAGGTTCCAATGAGCAGTTCTTC	CASSVGAGGSNEQFF
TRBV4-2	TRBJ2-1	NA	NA	TGTGCCAGCAGCCAAGAATATCTGGGGAGTATAGGCTACAATGAGCAGTTCTTC	CASSQEYLGSIGYNEQFF
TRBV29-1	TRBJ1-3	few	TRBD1	TGCAGCGTGGACAGGGGTGACACCATATATTTT	CSVDRGDTIYF
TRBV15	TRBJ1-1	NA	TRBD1	TGTGCCACCAGCAGGGATTACAGGGGAATCCTAGGCACTGAAGCTTTCTTT	CATSRDYRGILGTEAFF
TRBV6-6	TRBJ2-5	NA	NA	TGTGCCAGCAGTTCCTTGGCGGGGATAGAGACCCAGTACTTC	CASSSLAGIETQYF
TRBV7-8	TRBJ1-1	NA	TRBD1	TGTGCCAGCAGTACGACAGGGTCTACCCCTGAAGCTTTCTTT	CASSTTGSTPEAFF
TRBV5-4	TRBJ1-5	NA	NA	TGTGCCAGCAGCTTGGGCGGGGGGATCAATCAGCCCCAGCATTTT	CASSLGGGINQPQHF
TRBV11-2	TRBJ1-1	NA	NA	TGTGCCAGCAGCTACCGAAGGGGGGGTGCTTTCTTT	CASSYRRGGAFF
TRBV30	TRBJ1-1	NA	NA	TGTGCCTGGACCCCGACAGGATTCACTGAAGCTTTCTTT	CAWTPTGFTEAFF
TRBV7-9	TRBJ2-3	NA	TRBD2	TGTGCCAGCAGCTTAGGGGGGACTAGCGGGAGTTTGACAGATACGCAGTATTTT	CASSLGGTSGSLTDTQYF
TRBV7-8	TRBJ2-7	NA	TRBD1	TGTGCCAGCAGCTTGGGACAGGGAAACTACGAGCAGTACTTC	CASSLGQGNYEQYF
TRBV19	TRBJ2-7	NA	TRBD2	TGTGCCAGTAGTATGGGTCTAGCGGGCTACGAGCAGTACTTC	CASSMGLAGYEQYF
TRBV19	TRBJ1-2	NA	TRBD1	TGTGCCAGTGCCCGTCAGGGGACAGATGGCTACACCTTC	CASARQGTDGYTF
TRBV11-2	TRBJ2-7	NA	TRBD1	TGTGCCAGCAGCTTATTGGGTGGGAGGACAGGGGGTAAGGAGCAGTACTTC	CASSLLGGRTGGKEQYF
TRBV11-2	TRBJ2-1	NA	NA	TGTGCCAGCAGCTTAGGTCACTCCTACCCCGGGGGTGAGCAGTTCTTC	CASSLGHSYPGGEQFF
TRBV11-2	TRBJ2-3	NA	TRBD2	TGTGCCAGCAGCCTTGGACTAGTCACAGATACGCAGTATTTT	CASSLGLVTDTQYF
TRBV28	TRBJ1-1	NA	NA	TGTGCCAGCAAGCAGGGGTGGAACACTGAAGCTTTCTTT	CASKQGWNTEAFF
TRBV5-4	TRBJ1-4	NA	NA	TGTGCCAGCGGGGGGGGTGCAACTAATGAAAAACTGTTTTTT	CASGGGATNEKLFF